This T cell receptor (beta chain) was sequenced in a study of PD-1 blockade in classical Hodgkin lymphoma. This CDR3 is 13 amino acids long. Germline-derived CDR1 and CDR2 are SSHAT and FNYEAQ (reference sequence). V was shortened by 5 bases and J by 10 bases, with 17 bases between the two germline ends. In regard to this clone: The antigen is unknown.

Study-wide results and caveats: Newly diagnosed patients had baseline TCR diversity that was reportedly lower than that of healthy donors. For complete responders, baseline diversity was comparable to that of newly diagnosed patients. CD4+ TCR diversity, unlike CD8+, climbed significantly by C4D1.

Here immunoSEQ multiplex PCR was the method, and the copy in TCRdb shows in-frame clones only, minus some. The data contain 10,000 to 15,000 clones, about four fifths of them singletons. The time point is: cycle 4 day 1 (C4D1), after 6 weeks of nivolumab. Every one of the patients relapsed after autologous stem cell transplantation (brentuximab vedotin exposure was variable). From thawed PBMCs, CD4+ T cells were purified using magnetic negative selection. Classifying best responses yielded complete response, partial response or progressive disease. The genes are TRBV7-7 and TRBJ1-1; D gene ambiguous. This clonotype was sampled from a human donor with classical Hodgkin lymphoma. The sample in question was CD4+ T cells from blood, obtained before the fourth cycle of nivolumab. The CDR3 DNA sequence: TGTGCCAGCAGCGCTTCAGAACGGTCTGCAGCTTTCTTT. Amino acids: CASSASERSAAFF.